The 27 T cell receptor beta chains reported below all come from one sample, sequenced in a study of cytomegalovirus exposure and HLA in healthy donors. 13 Jbeta primers and 60 Vbeta primers were used for the PCR. Here immunoSEQ multiplex PCR was the method, and the copy in TCRdb shows in-frame clones only, minus some. In the table there are around 200,000 clones, approximately 90% of which are singletons. The specimen was PBMCs. Source of these receptors: a woman aged 18-29 years in good health and CMV-seronegative.

This clone was observed a single time. The chain has TRBV4-1 and TRBJ2-3; 8 bases are shared with TRBD2. This CDR3 spans 16 amino acids. In germline, CDR1 is MGHRA, CDR2 YSYEKL. After removal of 2 bases from V and 0 bases from J, the junction contained 4 bases not matched to a gene. The CDR3 DNA is TGCGCCAGCAGCCAAACGGGGGGGCCGAGCACAGATACGCAGTATTTT. Translated, it gives CASSQTGGPSTDTQYF.

J is TRBJ2-1 and V is TRBV7-2; 7 positions match TRBD2. The trim removed 6 bases at V and 5 bases at J, leaving 7 bases unmatched. The V gene's germline CDR1 is SGHTA and CDR2 FQGNSA. The CDR3 runs to 14 residues. CDR3 residues: CASSWRGLNNEQFF. CDR3 coding DNA: TGTGCCAGCAGTTGGCGGGGGTTAAACAATGAGCAGTTCTTC.

The V call is TRBV7-8, the J call TRBJ1-2, with no clear D. The CDR3 is made up of 14 amino acids. The germline V and J ends were trimmed by 1 base and 2 bases, with 8 bases remaining between them. Germline V gives CDR1 SGHVS, CDR2 FQNEAQ. CDR3 DNA: TGTGCCAGCAGCTTAGAGGCAGGAAACTATGGCTACACCTTC. Protein: CASSLEAGNYGYTF.

The chain joins TRBV7-9 to TRBJ1-4; 12 positions agree with TRBD1. The CDR3 covers 14 residues. CDR1 and CDR2 from the germline V gene are SEHNR and FQNEAQ (reference sequence). J was trimmed by 8 bases and V by 4 bases; bases with no gene match: 2. CDR3: CASSSGTGGEKLFF. In DNA form, the CDR3 reads TGTGCCAGCAGCTCCGGGACAGGGGGCGAAAAACTGTTTTTT. Full variable domain (outside the CDR3, taken from reference TRBV7-9 and TRBJ1-4): DTGVSQNPRHKITKRGQNVTFRCDPISEHNRLYWYRQTLGQGPEFLTYFQNEAQLEKSRLLSDRFSAERPKGSFSTLEIQRTEQGDSAMYLCASSSGTGGEKLFFGSGTQLSVL.

V gene TRBV9 combines with J gene TRBJ2-3; no clear D gene. This CDR3 region has 14 residues. Germline V gives CDR1 SGDLS, CDR2 YYNGEE. The ends were cut back, 2 bases at V and 0 bases at J, with 7 bases in the middle. The CDR3 DNA follows: TGTGCCAGCAGCGTGCAAGCTAGCACAGATACGCAGTATTTT. This gives the protein CASSVQASTDTQYF. The whole variable domain, filled in from reference TRBV9 and TRBJ2-3, reads DSGVTQTPKHLITATGQRVTLRCSPRSGDLSVYWYQQSLDQGLQFLIQYYNGEERAKGNILERFSAQQFPDLHSELNLSSLELGDSALYFCASSVQASTDTQYFGPGTRLTVL.

J is TRBJ2-5 and V is TRBV2, with unresolved D. The V end lost 4 bases, the J end lost 4 bases, and 4 bases lay between the germline ends. CDR1 is SNHLY, CDR2 FYNNEI, per germline. The CDR3 loop spans 11 amino acids. The CDR3 nucleotides are TGTGCCAGCAGTGTGGCAGAGACCCAGTACTTC. Protein sequence: CASSVAETQYF.

The chain recombines TRBV9 with TRBJ1-3, with D perhaps matching TRBD1 (6 bases). The CDR3 is 14 residues long. The V gene lost 5 bases and the J gene lost 2 bases, with 11 bases spanning the gap. The germline V gene encodes CDR1 SGDLS and CDR2 YYNGEE. CDR3 in DNA: TGTGCCAGCAGTGGGGCAGGGGCTGGAAACACCATATATTTT. Protein: CASSGAGAGNTIYF.

V usage is TRBV7-3 and J usage is TRBJ2-6; possibly TRBD2 for D (6 bases). The germline gives CDR1 SGHTA, CDR2 FQGTGA. Trimming shortened V by 5 bases and J by 0 bases, and 20 bases separated the two germline ends. The CDR3 has 19 amino acids. CDR3 amino acids: CASSQGAQRVFSGANVLTF. The CDR3 DNA reads TGTGCCAGCAGCCAAGGGGCACAGCGGGTCTTCTCTGGGGCCAACGTCCTGACTTTC.

This rearrangement joins TRBV27 to TRBJ2-3; maybe TRBD2 (5 bases). This CDR3 has 15 amino acids. Germline values: CDR1 MNHEY, CDR2 SMNVEV (reference sequence). Trimming took 7 bases from V and 3 from J, leaving 17 bases between them. The chain's CDR3 is CASKPERGRTDTQYF. Here the CDR3 DNA reads TGTGCCAGCAAGCCTGAGAGAGGGCGGACAGATACGCAGTATTTT.

The chain employs TRBV4-1 and TRBJ2-1; D remains ambiguous. CDR3 length equals 15 residues. The germline V gene encodes CDR1 MGHRA and CDR2 YSYEKL. Trimming pared 5 bases from V and 2 bases from J, leaving 13 bases between. The CDR3, as DNA: TGCGCCAGCAGCTCTCGAGGCGCCACCTACAATGAGCAGTTCTTC. This sequence encodes CASSSRGATYNEQFF.

The chain joins TRBV5-1 to TRBJ2-5; 8 bases fit TRBD2. The V gene end was trimmed by 4 bases and the J gene end by 5 bases; junction bases not matched to a gene: 4. The length of the CDR3 is 13 residues. Germline-derived CDR1 and CDR2 are SGHRS and YFSETQ. CDR3 amino acids: CASSPGGPETQYF. DNA of the CDR3: TGCGCCAGCAGCCCGGGGGGGCCGGAGACCCAGTACTTC.

The rearrangement joins TRBV4-2 to TRBJ2-2, with D perhaps matching TRBD2 (6 bases). CDR3 length: 12 residues. Germline V gene data show CDR1 as LGHNA and CDR2 as YNFKEQ. The V end was cut by 3 bases, the J end by 7 bases, with 6 bases between. The CDR3 region has the DNA TGTGCCAGCAGCCAGGGGGGCGGGGAGCTGTTTTTT. Protein sequence: CASSQGGGELFF.

The V and J genes are TRBV5-6 and TRBJ1-5, with 9 bases aligning to TRBD1. J was trimmed by 0 bases and V by 1 base; bases with no gene match: 5. The CDR3 covers 17 residues. Germline V gene data show CDR1 as SGHDT and CDR2 as YYEEEE. CDR3 DNA sequence: TGTGCCAGCAGCTTGACAGGGGGCGGAGGTAGCAATCAGCCCCAGCATTTT. This gives the protein CASSLTGGGGSNQPQHF.

This chain joins TRBV10-2 and TRBJ1-1; 8 nucleotides match TRBD1. The CDR3 loop spans 16 amino acids. The J segment lost 0 bases and the V segment lost 5 bases, leaving 8 bases of the junction unmatched. Germline-derived CDR1 and CDR2 are WSHSY and SAAADI. The CDR3 sequence: CASSSTGAGMNTEAFF. CDR3 coding DNA: TGCGCCAGCAGTTCGACAGGGGCGGGAATGAACACTGAAGCTTTCTTT.

The chain recombines TRBV18 with TRBJ2-7, with 9 bases aligning to TRBD1. The CDR3 is 15 amino acids. The V gene end was trimmed by 3 bases and the J gene end by 1 base; junction bases not matched to a gene: 4. In germline, CDR1 is KGHSH, CDR2 LQKENI. The DNA of the CDR3 is TGTGCCAGCTCACCCGTCGGGACAGGGTCCTACGAGCAGTACTTC. Its protein is CASSPVGTGSYEQYF.

This clone appeared a few times. The V gene is TRBV4-2, the J gene TRBJ2-7; possible D gene TRBD2, 7 bases. Germline V gene lookup returns CDR1 LGHNA and CDR2 YNFKEQ. V was trimmed by 8 bases and J by 7 bases, leaving 18 bases between them. This CDR3 has 13 residues. The CDR3 nucleotides are TGTGCCAGCTCCCAGGGGAGGGACGGGGAGCAGTACTTC. This codes for CASSQGRDGEQYF.

CDR3 bases: TGTGCCAGTTCCCAAGGGGCCCCGGCTGAAGCTTTCTTT. Its translation is CASSQGAPAEAFF. This chain joins TRBV19 and TRBJ1-1; a weak D match, TRBD1 (5 bases). The CDR3 extends over 13 amino acids. Trimming pared 8 bases from V and 6 bases from J, leaving 16 bases between. Germline V gives CDR1 LNHDA, CDR2 SQIVND (reference sequence).

V gene TRBV7-3 combines with J gene TRBJ1-2; D might be TRBD1 (5 bases). The length of the CDR3 is 13 residues. CDR1 and CDR2 (germline): SGHTA, FQGTGA. Trimming removed 3 bases at V and 4 bases at J, with 9 bases between. CDR3 bases: TGTGCCAGCAGCTTTTCCAGGGCCTATGGCTACACCTTC. This codes for CASSFSRAYGYTF.

The chain is built from TRBV6-5 and TRBJ1-5; D may be TRBD1 (5 bases). Trimming left V 6 bases short and J 6 bases short, with 18 bases between. CDR1 is MNHEY and CDR2 is SVGAGI in the germline V gene. The CDR3 runs 15 residues. The CDR3 DNA reads TGTGCCAGCAGCATCGCGCGGACGCAGGGTCAGCCCCAGCATTTT. This codes for CASSIARTQGQPQHF.

J is TRBJ1-1 and V is TRBV14; D unclear. The CDR3 covers 16 residues. V dropped 4 bases and J dropped 1 base, with 16 bases sitting between them. Germline V gene lookup returns CDR1 SGHDN and CDR2 FVKESK. The CDR3 is CASSRVPGLPNTEAFF. As DNA, the CDR3 is TGTGCCAGCAGCCGCGTGCCTGGACTGCCGAACACTGAAGCTTTCTTT.

The chain has TRBV2 and TRBJ2-5, with 9 positions matching TRBD2. The J call could be wrong; TRBJ2-7 is a better fit for the DNA end. The CDR3 is 16 residues long. CDR1 and CDR2 (germline): SNHLY, FYNNEI. CDR3 residues: CASSEAPLAGPYEQYF. The CDR3 DNA follows: TGTGCCAGCAGTGAAGCGCCACTAGCGGGCCCCTACGAGCAGTACTTC.

Only a few counts were recorded for this clone. CDR3 amino acids: CASSLGTGAFF. The CDR3, as DNA: TGTGCCAGCAGCCTCGGGACAGGGGCTTTCTTT. The V call is TRBV28, the J call TRBJ1-1, with 9 bases identical to TRBD1. The CDR3 spans 11 residues. The J segment lost 11 bases and the V segment lost 6 bases, leaving 4 bases of the junction unmatched. In germline, CDR1 is MDHEN, CDR2 SYDVKM.

This sequence joins TRBV10-3 and TRBJ2-7; TRBD1 agrees at 7 bases. Germline CDR1 is ENHRY and CDR2 is SYGVKD. This CDR3 has 13 amino acids. Trimming at V came to 11 bases and at J to 2 bases, leaving 9 bases not matched to a gene. CDR3 loop: CAANRGTTYEQYF. The CDR3 DNA is TGTGCCGCCAACAGGGGCACGACCTACGAGCAGTACTTC.

This clone has only a few counts. The genes are TRBV27 and TRBJ2-5; tentative D call: TRBD1 (5 bases). The closer fit of TRBJ2-7 to the DNA end suggests the J call may be wrong. The CDR3 runs 15 residues. In germline, CDR1 is MNHEY, CDR2 SMNVEV (reference sequence). CDR3 bases: TGTGCCAGCAGTTTATCGAGGCAGGGTAACCACGAGCAGTACTTC. Translation: CASSLSRQGNHEQYF.

This sequence joins TRBV27 and TRBJ1-1, with 10 positions matching TRBD1. V shed 5 bases, J shed 4 bases, and the junction held 7 bases outside the gene matches. Germline CDR1 is MNHEY and CDR2 is SMNVEV (reference sequence). The CDR3 runs to 15 residues. The CDR3 sequence is CASSTRDRGFTEAFF. CDR3 coding DNA: TGTGCCAGCAGTACCCGGGACAGGGGTTTCACTGAAGCTTTCTTT.

V is TRBV5-1 and J is TRBJ2-7, with no clear D. This CDR3 region has 15 residues. Germline CDR1 and CDR2: SGHRS and YFSETQ. The ends were cut back, 0 bases at V and 3 bases at J, with 13 bases in the middle. CDR3 residues: CASSLEPDSIYEQYF. The CDR3 DNA follows: TGCGCCAGCAGCTTGGAACCCGACTCGATCTACGAGCAGTACTTC.

The chain couples TRBV25-1 to TRBJ2-3; 11 bases match TRBD2. Germline V gives CDR1 MGHDK, CDR2 SYGVNS. J gave up 6 bases and V 8 bases, and 4 bases lay outside the gene matches. The CDR3 spans 13 residues. The CDR3 DNA reads TGTGCCAGCGTAGCGGGAGGGACCGATACGCAGTATTTT. Amino acid sequence: CASVAGGTDTQYF.